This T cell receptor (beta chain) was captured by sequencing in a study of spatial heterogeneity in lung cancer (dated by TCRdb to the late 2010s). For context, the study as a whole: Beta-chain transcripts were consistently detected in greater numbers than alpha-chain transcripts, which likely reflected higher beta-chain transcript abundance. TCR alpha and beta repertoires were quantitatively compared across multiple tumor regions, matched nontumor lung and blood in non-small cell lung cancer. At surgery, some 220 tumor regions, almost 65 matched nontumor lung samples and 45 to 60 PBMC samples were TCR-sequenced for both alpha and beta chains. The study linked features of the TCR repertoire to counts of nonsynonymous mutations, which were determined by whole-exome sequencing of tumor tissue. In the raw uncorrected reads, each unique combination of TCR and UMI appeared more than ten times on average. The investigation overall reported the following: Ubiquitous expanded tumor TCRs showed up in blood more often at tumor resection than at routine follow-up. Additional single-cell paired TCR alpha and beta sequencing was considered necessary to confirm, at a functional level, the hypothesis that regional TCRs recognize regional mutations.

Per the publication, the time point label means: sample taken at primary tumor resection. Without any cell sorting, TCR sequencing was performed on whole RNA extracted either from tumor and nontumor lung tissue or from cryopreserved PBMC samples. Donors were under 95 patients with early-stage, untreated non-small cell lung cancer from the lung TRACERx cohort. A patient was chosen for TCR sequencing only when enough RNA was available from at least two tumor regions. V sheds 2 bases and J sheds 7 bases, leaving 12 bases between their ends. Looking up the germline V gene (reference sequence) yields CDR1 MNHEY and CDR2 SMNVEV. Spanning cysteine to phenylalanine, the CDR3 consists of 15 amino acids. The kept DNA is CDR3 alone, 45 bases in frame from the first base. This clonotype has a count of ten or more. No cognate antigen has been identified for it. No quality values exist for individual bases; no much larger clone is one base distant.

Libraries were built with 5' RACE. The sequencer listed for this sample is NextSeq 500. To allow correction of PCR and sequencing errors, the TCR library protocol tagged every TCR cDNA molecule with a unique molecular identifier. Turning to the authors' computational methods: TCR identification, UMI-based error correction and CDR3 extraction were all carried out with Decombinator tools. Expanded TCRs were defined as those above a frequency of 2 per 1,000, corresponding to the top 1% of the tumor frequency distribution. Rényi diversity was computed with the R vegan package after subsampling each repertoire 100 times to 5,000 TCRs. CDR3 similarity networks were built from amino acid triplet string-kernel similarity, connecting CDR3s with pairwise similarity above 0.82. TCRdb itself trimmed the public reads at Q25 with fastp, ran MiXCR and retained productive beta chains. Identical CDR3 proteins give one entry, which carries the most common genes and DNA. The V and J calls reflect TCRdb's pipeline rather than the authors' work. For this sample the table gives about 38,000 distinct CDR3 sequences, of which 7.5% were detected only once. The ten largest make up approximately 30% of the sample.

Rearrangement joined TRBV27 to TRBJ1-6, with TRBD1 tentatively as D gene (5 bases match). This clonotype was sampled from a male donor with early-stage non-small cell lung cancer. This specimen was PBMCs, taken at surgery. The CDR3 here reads CASSLGRGGNSPLHF. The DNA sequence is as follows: TGTGCCAGCAGTTTAGGCCGGGGCGGCAATTCACCCCTCCACTTT.